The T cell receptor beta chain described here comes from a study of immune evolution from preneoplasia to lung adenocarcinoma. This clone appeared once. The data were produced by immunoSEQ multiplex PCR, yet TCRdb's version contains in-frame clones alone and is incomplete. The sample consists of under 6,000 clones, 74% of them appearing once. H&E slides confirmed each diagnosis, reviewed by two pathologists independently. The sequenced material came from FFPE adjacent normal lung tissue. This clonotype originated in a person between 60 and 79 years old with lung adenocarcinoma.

The CDR3 spells CASSPGREHGANVLTF. DNA of the CDR3: TGTGCCAGCTCACCAGGCAGGGAACATGGGGCCAACGTCCTGACTTTC. V is TRBV18 and J is TRBJ2-6, with D possibly being TRBD1 (5 bases). V dropped 2 bases and J dropped 3 bases, with 11 bases sitting between them. There are 16 residues in the CDR3. Germline CDR1 and CDR2: KGHSH and LQKENI.